Each of the 29 T cell receptor beta chains below was sequenced from the same sample in a study of T cells in Graves' hyperthyroidism and ophthalmopathy (dated by TCRdb to about 2019). The library came from multiplex PCR. Sequenced using an Illumina HiSeq 2000. Amplification of TCR beta CDR3 regions was carried out from RNA transcripts. A first-round RT-PCR of the TCR CDR3 used the HTBI primer set with the Qiagen OneStep RT-PCR kit. TCRdb applied fastp at Q25 and MiXCR to the public reads, then kept only in-frame beta chains. One record per CDR3 amino acid sequence lists the most common genes and DNA. The sample includes around 370,000 distinct CDR3 sequences, with around 18% observed a single time. The ten most abundant clones make up roughly two fifths of the sample. The material sequenced was blood. The receptors derive from a man between 18 and 35 years old with Graves' ophthalmopathy.

This clonotype occurred once. V gene TRBV6-1 combines with J gene TRBJ2-7; D gene unclear. CDR1 and CDR2 (germline): MNHNS, SASEGT. Trimming stripped 6 bases from V and 0 bases from J, with 12 bases between. There are 14 residues in the CDR3. The CDR3 protein is CASRADPSSYEQYF. The CDR3 DNA reads as TGTGCCAGCAGGGCGGACCCGAGCTCCTACGAGCAGTACTTC.

This clonotype has more than one count but fewer than ten. The V call is TRBV28, the J call TRBJ1-5; no reliable D call. The CDR3 consists of 13 residues. The ends were cut back, 7 bases at V and 1 base at J, with 8 bases in the middle. From germline, CDR1 is MDHEN and CDR2 SYDVKM. This CDR3 reads CASIMDSNQPQHF. CDR3 DNA sequence: TGTGCCAGCATCATGGACAGCAATCAGCCCCAGCATTTT.

This clonotype occurred many times. The chain links TRBV2 to TRBJ1-5; the D is unclear. Trimming stripped 3 bases from V and 10 bases from J, with 25 bases between. The CDR3 has 17 residues. Germline V gene data show CDR1 as SNHLY and CDR2 as FYNNEI. The CDR3 sequence is CASSDRQSARLGSPQHF. CDR3 DNA: TGTGCCAGCAGTGACAGGCAATCAGCCCGCTTAGGGTCCCCCCAGCATTTT. Combining the CDR3 with reference TRBV2 and TRBJ1-5 gives the whole variable domain EPEVTQTPSHQVTQMGQEVILRCVPISNHLYFYWYRQILGQKVEFLVSFYNNEISEKSEIFDDQFSVERPDGSNFTLKIRSTKLEDSAMYFCASSDRQSARLGSPQHFGDGTRLSIL.

This clonotype was seen only a few times. The chain employs TRBV11-2 and TRBJ2-3, with 8 bases fitting TRBD2. Germline V gene sequence: CDR1 SGHAT, CDR2 FQNNGV. The junction had 15 bases not matched to a gene; V was cut back by 5 bases and J by 2 bases. The length of the CDR3 is 18 residues. The CDR3 DNA sequence: TGTGCCAGCAGCCCCGTATCGAGCGGGGGTTACAACACAGATACGCAGTATTTT. This sequence encodes CASSPVSSGGYNTDTQYF.

In its sample, this clonotype was seen many times. This chain uses TRBV10-3 with TRBJ1-1; D may be TRBD1 (6 bases). The CDR3 spans 15 residues. Germline V gives CDR1 ENHRY, CDR2 SYGVKD. Between the trimmed V and J ends, which lost 8 bases and 0 bases, there was a span of 16 bases. DNA for the CDR3: TGTGCCATCGGGGGGGGGGGGCTGATGAACACTGAAGCTTTCTTT. This encodes CAIGGGGLMNTEAFF.

In its sample, this clonotype was seen a few times. Being one base from a much bigger clone, this may be a read error. This sequence joins TRBV6-5 and TRBJ1-2, with unresolved D. Trimming removed 2 bases from V and 1 base from J, with 5 bases in between. In germline, CDR1 is MNHEY, CDR2 SVGAGI. The CDR3 has 13 amino acids. CDR3 amino acids: CASSYDGNYGYTF. CDR3 sequence (DNA): TGTGCCAGCAGTTACGACGGTAACTATGGCTACACCTTC.

The V gene is TRBV28, the J gene TRBJ2-2, with D tentatively TRBD1 (6 bases). Germline CDR1 is MDHEN and CDR2 is SYDVKM. CDR3 length equals 15 residues. The V end was cut by 3 bases, the J end by 7 bases, with 15 bases between. The DNA for the CDR3 is TGTGCCAGCAGTTTCCCCAACACAGGGATCGGGGAGCTGTTTTTT. Its protein is CASSFPNTGIGELFF.

The count of this clonotype is one. A much larger clone is a single base away; this may be a read error. J is TRBJ1-2 and V is TRBV20-1; D not certain. Germline-derived CDR1 and CDR2 are DFQATT and SNEGSKA (reference sequence). This CDR3 comprises 11 residues. Trimming removed 6 bases at V and 4 bases at J, with 9 bases between. The CDR3 spells CSARTSYGYTF. The CDR3 DNA sequence: TGCAGTGCAAGAACGAGCTATGGCTACACCTTC.

The V call is TRBV12-3 or TRBV12-4, the J call TRBJ1-5; D might be TRBD1 (5 bases). The CDR3 runs 13 residues. Trimming took off 4 bases at V and 4 bases at J, with 8 bases between the two ends. CDR3 DNA sequence: TGTGCCAGCAGTTGGGCAGGGAATCAGCCCCAGCATTTT. This codes for CASSWAGNQPQHF.

This clonotype was counted many times. The chain recombines TRBV5-1 with TRBJ2-2; TRBD1 is a possible D gene (5 bases). CDR1 and CDR2 from the germline V gene are SGHRS and YFSETQ. Trimming stripped 7 bases from V and 4 bases from J, with 17 bases between. The CDR3 consists of 15 residues. The CDR3: CASSPEERGTGELFF. As DNA, the CDR3 is TGCGCCAGCTCGCCAGAGGAAAGGGGCACCGGGGAGCTGTTTTTT. The whole variable domain, remainder taken from reference TRBV5-1 and TRBJ2-2, is KAGVTQTPRYLIKTRGQQVTLSCSPISGHRSVSWYQQTPGQGLQFLFEYFSETQRNKGNFPGRFSGRQFSNSRSEMNVSTLELGDSALYLCASSPEERGTGELFFGEGSRLTVL.

The genes are TRBV4-1 and TRBJ1-2; D is possibly TRBD1 (5 bases). CDR1 MGHRA and CDR2 YSYEKL come from the germline V gene. CDR3 length: 14 residues. Trimming stripped 1 base from V and 6 bases from J, with 12 bases between. CDR3 amino acids: CASSQVGQANGYTF. DNA for the CDR3: TGCGCCAGCAGCCAAGTTGGACAAGCGAATGGCTACACCTTC.

CDR3 sequence reads: CASSLQGAGSNTQYF. The CDR3 DNA reads TGCGCCAGCAGCTTGCAGGGGGCGGGAAGTAATACGCAGTATTTT. This chain connects TRBV5-1 to TRBJ2-3; 8 bases are a match to TRBD1. V lost 1 base to trimming and J lost 7 bases; unmatched junction nucleotides: 8. The CDR3 is 15 amino acids. Germline V gene lookup returns CDR1 SGHRS and CDR2 YFSETQ.

The table lists this clonotype with many counts. This chain uses TRBV7-8 with TRBJ1-5; TRBD1 matches 7 bases. Germline V CDR1 and CDR2: SGHVS, FQNEAQ. The CDR3 contains 16 residues. The J segment lost 4 bases and the V segment lost 0 bases, leaving 6 bases of the junction unmatched. In DNA form, the CDR3 reads TGTGCCAGCAGCTTAGCAGGGACAGTTAAGAATCAGCCCCAGCATTTT. Translation: CASSLAGTVKNQPQHF.

The gene calls are TRBV18 and TRBJ1-3, with D tentatively TRBD1 (5 bases). The CDR3 consists of 15 residues. V gave up 2 bases and J gave up 4 bases, with 12 bases separating them. CDR1 and CDR2 from the germline V gene are KGHSH and LQKENI. The CDR3 DNA reads TGTGCCAGCTCACCAACGACAGCCCTAGGAAACACCATATATTTT. It is translated as CASSPTTALGNTIYF.

This clonotype has at least ten counts. V gene TRBV24-1 combines with J gene TRBJ2-1, with TRBD2 matching over 8 bases. With V trimmed by 1 base and J by 5 bases, 0 bases remained unmatched. Germline CDR1 and CDR2: KGHDR and SFDVKD. The CDR3 covers 14 residues. In nucleotides, the CDR3 is TGTGCCACCAGTGATTTAGCGGGGGACAATGAGCAGTTCTTC. The encoded protein is CATSDLAGDNEQFF.

This clonotype has more than one count but fewer than ten. J is TRBJ2-2 and V is TRBV29-1; D not resolved. Germline V gives CDR1 SQVTM, CDR2 ANQGSEA. V lost 7 bases, J lost 1 base, and 10 bases lay in between. The CDR3 consists of 13 residues. CDR3 loop: CSGVVENTGELFF. Written as DNA, the CDR3 is TGCAGCGGGGTCGTTGAGAACACCGGGGAGCTGTTTTTT.

V and J are TRBV19 and TRBJ1-5; 8 bases align to TRBD1. Germline V gene lookup returns CDR1 LNHDA and CDR2 SQIVND (reference sequence). V lost 8 bases, J lost 4 bases, and 4 bases stayed unmatched. This CDR3 has 13 amino acids. The CDR3 here is CASDDRGNQPQHF. The CDR3 DNA sequence: TGTGCCAGTGATGACAGGGGAAATCAGCCCCAGCATTTT.

The V gene is TRBV5-1, the J gene TRBJ1-1, with D tentatively TRBD1 (6 bases). The ends were cut back, 3 bases at V and 7 bases at J, with 19 bases in the middle. The CDR3 covers 15 residues. The germline CDR1 and CDR2 sequences are SGHRS and YFSETQ. DNA of the CDR3: TGCGCCAGCAGCTGGAGCAGGGGCGGGGGGATTGAAGCTTTCTTT. This translates into CASSWSRGGGIEAFF.

This clonotype was recorded at least ten times. The chain carries TRBV18 and TRBJ1-1; D remains unclear. The CDR3 loop spans 14 amino acids. Trimming removed 3 bases at V and 4 bases at J, with 12 bases between. Germline V gives CDR1 KGHSH, CDR2 LQKENI. CDR3 sequence (DNA): TGTGCCAGCTCACCGCTGGATTTAGTCACTGAAGCTTTCTTT. Translated: CASSPLDLVTEAFF.

The CDR3 region is CASSATGSSGNTIYF. CDR3 coding DNA: TGTGCCAGCAGTGCAACAGGGAGCTCTGGAAACACCATATATTTT. The J gene is TRBJ1-3, the V gene TRBV7-8, with TRBD1 as a possible D gene (6 bases). This CDR3 has 15 residues. Trimming removed 6 bases at V and 0 bases at J, with 12 bases between. Germline V lookup: CDR1 SGHVS, CDR2 FQNEAQ.

This clonotype occurred many times. V gene TRBV20-1 combines with J gene TRBJ1-2; no firm D call. This CDR3 spans 17 amino acids. Germline-derived CDR1 and CDR2 are DFQATT and SNEGSKA (reference sequence). Trimming removed 0 bases from V and 2 bases from J, with 19 bases in between. This CDR3 is CSARDTSLAKLNYGYTF. Here the CDR3 DNA reads TGCAGTGCTAGAGACACTTCCCTGGCGAAGCTGAACTATGGCTACACCTTC.

The chain is built from TRBV5-1 and TRBJ2-1; D is ambiguous. The CDR3 extends over 14 amino acids. The V gene lost 2 bases and the J gene lost 5 bases, with 11 bases spanning the gap. Germline V CDR1 and CDR2: SGHRS, YFSETQ. DNA for the CDR3: TGCGCCAGCAGCTTTGGGCAGGCCAACAATGAGCAGTTCTTC. Translating it yields CASSFGQANNEQFF.

This clonotype was picked up many times. The chain joins TRBV24-1 to TRBJ1-4; possibly TRBD1 for D (6 bases). Germline V CDR1 and CDR2: KGHDR, SFDVKD. V dropped 9 bases and J dropped 4 bases, with 11 bases sitting between them. The CDR3 runs 13 residues. The DNA for the CDR3 is TGTGCCACCCGGGACACCTTTAATGAAAAACTGTTTTTT. Its protein product is CATRDTFNEKLFF.

Notes on this clonotype: A much larger clone sits a single nucleotide away, making a read error possible. The chain couples TRBV28 to TRBJ2-7; D possibly uses TRBD1 or TRBD2 (5 bases each). CDR1 and CDR2 from the germline V gene are MDHEN and SYDVKM. The CDR3 is made up of 15 amino acids. This CDR3 is CASSLTLGEGYERYF. For the CDR3, the DNA is TGTGCCAGCAGTTTGACGCTGGGGGAAGGCTACGAGCGGTACTTC.

This clonotype has ten or more counts. The chain recombines TRBV6-1 with TRBJ1-1; no clear D gene. Per the germline V gene, CDR1 is MNHNS and CDR2 is SASEGT. V was trimmed by 1 base and J by 3 bases, leaving 12 bases between them. The CDR3 has 15 residues. CDR3 in amino acids: CASSEEGWRDTEAFF. In DNA, the CDR3 is TGTGCCAGCAGTGAAGAAGGTTGGAGGGACACTGAAGCTTTCTTT.

The chain recombines TRBV5-1 with TRBJ1-4; D might be TRBD1 (6 bases). Germline CDR1 is SGHRS and CDR2 is YFSETQ. The length of the CDR3 is 17 residues. The ends were cut back, 0 bases at V and 5 bases at J, with 17 bases in the middle. The CDR3 region has the DNA TGCGCCAGCAGCTTGGATGGGGTAGACAGGCTCAATGAAAAACTGTTTTTT. Translated, it gives CASSLDGVDRLNEKLFF. The complete variable domain, with remaining parts taken from reference TRBV5-1 and TRBJ1-4, reads KAGVTQTPRYLIKTRGQQVTLSCSPISGHRSVSWYQQTPGQGLQFLFEYFSETQRNKGNFPGRFSGRQFSNSRSEMNVSTLELGDSALYLCASSLDGVDRLNEKLFFGSGTQLSVL.

This clonotype was recorded at least ten times. The DNA of the CDR3 is TGTGCCAGCACCTCGGACGGGTTTGACAGCGACACCGGGGAGCTGTTTTTT. This translates into CASTSDGFDSDTGELFF. The J gene is TRBJ2-2, the V gene TRBV28; the D gene is possibly TRBD1 (5 bases). The CDR3 runs 17 residues. Trimming pared 7 bases from V and 3 bases from J, leaving 21 bases between. Germline V CDR1 and CDR2: MDHEN, SYDVKM.

The chain recombines TRBV18 with TRBJ1-1, with D perhaps matching TRBD1 (6 bases). V lost 3 bases, J lost 4 bases, and 15 bases lay in between. This CDR3 is 15 amino acids long. The germline CDR1 and CDR2 sequences are KGHSH and LQKENI. This chain's CDR3 is CASSPVQGRPTEAFF. The CDR3 DNA is TGTGCCAGCTCACCGGTGCAGGGGCGCCCCACTGAAGCTTTCTTT.

Many counts were recorded for this clonotype. This sequence joins TRBV12-3 or TRBV12-4 and TRBJ2-5; D remains ambiguous. The CDR3 totals 13 residues. The germline V and J ends were trimmed by 3 bases and 2 bases, with 7 bases remaining between them. As DNA, the CDR3 is TGTGCCAGCAGTTTTTGGGGTCAAGAGACCCAGTACTTC. Encoded protein: CASSFWGQETQYF.